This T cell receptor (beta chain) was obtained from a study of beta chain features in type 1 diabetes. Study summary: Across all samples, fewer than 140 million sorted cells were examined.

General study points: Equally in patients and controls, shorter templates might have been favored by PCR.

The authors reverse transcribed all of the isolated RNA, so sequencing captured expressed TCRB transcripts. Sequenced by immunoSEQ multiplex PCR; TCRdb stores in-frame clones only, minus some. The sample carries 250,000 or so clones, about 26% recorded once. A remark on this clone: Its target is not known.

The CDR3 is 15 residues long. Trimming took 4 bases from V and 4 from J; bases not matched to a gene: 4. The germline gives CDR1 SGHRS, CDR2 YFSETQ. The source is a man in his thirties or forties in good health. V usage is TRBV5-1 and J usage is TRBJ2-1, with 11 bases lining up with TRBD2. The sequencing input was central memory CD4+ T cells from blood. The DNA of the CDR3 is TGCGCCAGCAGCGCGACTAGCGGGACATACAATGAGCAGTTCTTC. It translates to CASSATSGTYNEQFF.